This is a list of T cell receptor beta chains from one sample in a study of blood T cell repertoires in COVID-19. Repertoires were generated with immunoSEQ multiplex PCR, while TCRdb's copy carries only in-frame clones and drops some. The sample lists over 100,000 clones, about 87% occurring once. The material sequenced was peripheral blood. Every receptor here comes from a man between 45 and 60 years old with active COVID-19. Each CDR3 is given with its conserved first and last residue. The D gene is left open where the match is weak. Some rows have no size entry. The others give once, few or many, or a class for an expanded clone.

>TRBD1|TRBJ2-7|few|TRBV5-6
CASSFPGQVYEQYF
TGTGCCAGCAGCTTCCCGGGACAGGTTTACGAGCAGTACTTC
>NA|TRBJ2-2|NA|TRBV13
CASSLKSGASNTGELFF
TGTGCCAGCAGCTTAAAATCTGGGGCGAGTAACACCGGGGAGCTGTTTTTT
>TRBD1|TRBJ1-2|NA|TRBV7-8
CASSFGQGAFGYTF
TGTGCCAGCAGCTTCGGACAGGGGGCTTTTGGCTACACCTTC
>TRBD2|TRBJ2-1|once|TRBV4-1
CASGPGRGGGSNWHNEQFF
TGCGCCAGCGGACCCGGGAGGGGGGGCGGGTCAAATTGGCACAATGAGCAGTTCTTC
>TRBD2|TRBJ2-5|NA|TRBV7-3
CASSFSSGVGETQYF
TGTGCCAGCAGCTTTAGTAGCGGGGTAGGGGAGACCCAGTACTTC
>TRBD2|TRBJ2-7|NA|TRBV6-5
CASTPGLAGEQYF
TGTGCCAGCACCCCGGGACTAGCGGGCGAGCAGTACTTC
>TRBD1|TRBJ2-1|NA|TRBV3-1/TRBV3-2
CASSRGTGLYNEQFF
TGTGCCAGCAGCCGTGGGACAGGCCTCTACAATGAGCAGTTCTTC
>NA|TRBJ1-4|NA|TRBV10-3
CAISKTGSGEKLFF
TGTGCCATCAGTAAAACAGGGAGTGGTGAAAAACTGTTTTTT
>TRBD1|TRBJ1-6|NA|TRBV2
CASRVGQAENSPLHF
TGTGCCAGCAGGGTGGGACAGGCGGAGAATTCACCCCTCCACTTT
>TRBD1|TRBJ1-6|once|TRBV7-2
CASSPYRGEGSPLHF
TGTGCCAGCAGCCCCTACAGGGGGGAAGGTTCACCCCTCCACTTT
>TRBD1|TRBJ1-1|NA|TRBV5-8
CASSWGMTGMNTEAFF
TGTGCCAGCAGCTGGGGGATGACAGGGATGAACACTGAAGCTTTCTTT
>NA|TRBJ1-2|NA|TRBV29-1
CSVEEGARGYTF
TGCAGCGTTGAAGAGGGGGCGCGGGGCTACACCTTC
>NA|TRBJ1-1|NA|TRBV19
CASSSEGRVWGLNTEAFF
TGTGCCAGTAGTAGTGAGGGGAGGGTTTGGGGCTTGAACACTGAAGCTTTCTTT
>TRBD1|TRBJ2-3|NA|TRBV3-1/TRBV3-2
CASSRLGQTSTDTQYF
TGTGCCAGCAGCCGATTGGGACAGACAAGCACAGATACGCAGTATTTT
>NA|TRBJ2-1|NA|TRBV5-8
CASSLALMGGYNEQFF
TGTGCCAGCAGCTTGGCCCTGATGGGGGGATACAATGAGCAGTTCTTC
>TRBD1|TRBJ2-1|NA|TRBV19
CASSSHRQGRKFF
TGTGCCAGTAGTTCCCATAGACAGGGTCGAAAGTTCTTC
>NA|TRBJ1-2|few|TRBV12-3/TRBV12-4
CASSLEGYGYTF
TGTGCCAGCAGTTTGGAGGGTTATGGCTACACCTTC
>NA|TRBJ1-2|NA|TRBV19
CASSTPARNYGYTF
TGTGCCAGTAGTACCCCCGCCAGGAACTATGGCTACACCTTC
>NA|TRBJ1-5|NA|TRBV24-1
CATTERGRLDQPQHF
TGTGCCACCACTGAAAGGGGTCGCCTTGATCAGCCCCAGCATTTT
>TRBD1|TRBJ1-2|NA|TRBV7-2
CASSLGTGVGYTF
TGTGCCAGCAGCTTAGGGACAGGGGTTGGCTACACCTTC
>NA|TRBJ2-3|NA|TRBV7-3
CASSLGVTDTQYF
TGTGCCAGCAGCTTAGGAGTCACAGATACGCAGTATTTT
>NA|TRBJ1-1|NA|TRBV19
CASSRGDLGETEAFF
TGTGCCAGTAGTCGCGGGGATCTAGGAGAAACTGAAGCTTTCTTT
>TRBD1|TRBJ1-4|NA|TRBV5-6
CASSSRQGAFGKLFF
TGTGCCAGCAGCTCTCGACAGGGGGCTTTCGGAAAACTGTTTTTT
>NA|TRBJ2-5|NA|TRBV30
CAWSLGQAQETQYF
TGTGCCTGGAGCCTGGGGCAGGCCCAAGAGACCCAGTACTTC
>TRBD2|TRBJ2-3|NA|TRBV5-8
CASSRGTSGGVTDTQYF
TGTGCCAGCAGCCGAGGGACTAGCGGGGGAGTAACAGATACGCAGTATTTT
>NA|TRBJ2-1|NA|TRBV11-2
CASSLDGPGGANEQFF
TGTGCCAGCAGCTTAGACGGGCCCGGCGGGGCGAATGAGCAGTTCTTC
>NA|TRBJ2-3|NA|TRBV5-1
CASSLAELGGTDTQYF
TGCGCCAGCAGCTTGGCCGAATTAGGAGGCACAGATACGCAGTATTTT
>NA|TRBJ1-2|NA|TRBV2
CASSNTGKSGYTF
TGTGCCAGCAGTAATACAGGGAAGAGTGGCTACACCTTC
>NA|TRBJ1-1|NA|TRBV5-4
CASSLAWRETEAFF
TGTGCCAGCAGCTTGGCGTGGAGGGAAACTGAAGCTTTCTTT
>NA|TRBJ1-1|NA|TRBV12-3/TRBV12-4
CASSLELALEAFF
TGTGCCAGCAGTTTAGAACTTGCTCTGGAAGCTTTCTTT
>NA|TRBJ2-3|NA|TRBV6-2/TRBV6-3
CASSLLTDTQYF
TGTGCCAGCAGCCTCCTAACAGATACGCAGTATTTT
>TRBD1|TRBJ2-5|NA|TRBV9
CASSASMRAGGKTQYF
TGTGCCAGCAGCGCCAGTATGCGGGCAGGGGGAAAGACCCAGTACTTC
>TRBD1|TRBJ1-5|NA|TRBV4-2
CASSQVQGKINQPQHF
TGTGCCAGCAGCCAAGTACAGGGGAAGATAAATCAGCCCCAGCATTTT
>NA|TRBJ2-5|NA|TRBV5-5
CASSSGAKLEYF
TGTGCCAGCAGTTCAGGGGCCAAACTCGAGTACTTC
>TRBD1|TRBJ1-1|few|TRBV9
CASSPSDRGVTEAFF
TGTGCCAGCAGCCCCTCCGACAGGGGGGTCACTGAAGCTTTCTTT
>NA|TRBJ2-7|NA|TRBV2
CASSARSSVRGAYEQYF
TGTGCCAGCAGTGCCAGAAGCAGCGTCAGGGGGGCCTACGAGCAGTACTTC
>NA|TRBJ2-1|NA|TRBV9
CASSATPAERQFF
TGTGCCAGCAGCGCGACCCCCGCCGAGCGGCAGTTCTTC
>NA|TRBJ1-5|once|TRBV9
CASSEKQVGSNQPQHF
TGTGCCAGCAGCGAAAAACAGGTTGGGAGCAATCAGCCCCAGCATTTT
>NA|TRBJ2-7|few|TRBV6-6
CASSSPSIFYEQYF
TGTGCCAGCAGTTCGCCCTCTATATTCTACGAGCAGTACTTC
>NA|TRBJ2-1|once|TRBV4-1
CASSQEASVSYNEQFF
TGCGCCAGCAGCCAAGAAGCGTCTGTATCCTACAATGAGCAGTTCTTC
>TRBD1|TRBJ1-2|NA|TRBV18
CASSSLQGMDGYTF
TGTGCCAGCTCATCCCTACAGGGGATGGATGGCTACACCTTC
>TRBD1|TRBJ1-1|once|TRBV19
CASMKGGSGTEAFF
TGTGCCAGTATGAAAGGGGGCTCAGGGACTGAAGCTTTCTTT
>TRBD2|TRBJ2-7|NA|TRBV6-5
CASSYSAGGALEQYF
TGTGCCAGCAGTTACTCGGCGGGGGGGGCCCTTGAGCAGTACTTC
>TRBD2|TRBJ2-7|NA|TRBV5-6
CASSLGLAGVSYEQYF
TGTGCCAGCAGCTTGGGGCTAGCGGGGGTCTCCTACGAGCAGTACTTC
>NA|TRBJ2-5|once|TRBV7-7
CASSSIPGETQYF
TGTGCTAGCAGCTCCATCCCCGGGGAGACCCAGTACTTC
>NA|TRBJ2-1|NA|TRBV7-2
CASSLAGEQFF
TGTGCCAGCAGCTTAGCGGGCGAGCAGTTCTTC
>NA|TRBJ1-1|NA|TRBV29-1
CSVTGAFF
TGCAGCGTCACGGGGGCTTTCTTT
>TRBD1|TRBJ1-3|NA|TRBV7-9
CASSLWGTASGNTIYF
TGTGCCAGCAGCCTTTGGGGGACAGCCTCTGGAAACACCATATATTTT
>TRBD1|TRBJ1-1|NA|TRBV18
CASSRGGYEAFF
TGTGCCAGCTCACGAGGGGGCTACGAAGCTTTCTTT
>TRBD2|TRBJ2-7|NA|TRBV6-5
CASKLAGGSPYEQYF
TGTGCCAGCAAACTAGCGGGGGGGTCCCCCTACGAGCAGTACTTC
>NA|TRBJ1-1|NA|TRBV6-5
CASSFVPNTEAFF
TGTGCCAGCAGTTTCGTCCCGAACACTGAAGCTTTCTTT
>NA|TRBJ2-7|NA|TRBV4-1
CASSQTSWTYEQYF
TGCGCCAGCAGCCAAACTAGCTGGACCTACGAGCAGTACTTC